This T cell receptor beta chain was recorded in a study of blood T cell repertoires in COVID-19. Libraries were prepared by immunoSEQ multiplex PCR; TCRdb keeps only in-frame clonotypes and omits some of them. The data contain around 230,000 clones, approximately 91% of them singletons. The V end lost 4 bases, the J end lost 5 bases, and 25 bases lay between the germline ends. CDR3 size: 18 residues. Germline V gives CDR1 SGHDT, CDR2 YYEEEE. This receptor was obtained from a man aged 40-49 years with acute or convalescent COVID-19. Sequenced: peripheral blood. This chain uses TRBV5-6 with TRBJ2-1; D unresolved. The CDR3 nucleotides read TGTGCCAGCAGCCGCCCTCAGTGGCCCCGAATAGCCCACAATGAGCAGTTCTTC. This gives the protein CASSRPQWPRIAHNEQFF. The full variable domain, rest sourced from reference TRBV5-6 and TRBJ2-1, is DAGVTQSPTHLIKTRGQQVTLRCSPKSGHDTVSWYQQALGQGPQFIFQYYEEEERQRGNFPDRFSGHQFPNYSSELNVNALLLGDSALYLCASSRPQWPRIAHNEQFFGPGTRLTVL.